The source of this TCR beta chain is a study of cytomegalovirus exposure and HLA in healthy donors. Concerning this clone: Its specificity is not known.

Vbeta (60) and Jbeta (13) primers were used in the PCR. The assay was immunoSEQ multiplex PCR, and TCRdb's table has in-frame clones only and misses some. Of 100,000 to 150,000 clones in the sample, around 77% were seen once. Germline CDR1 reads SGHNT; CDR2 reads YYREEE (reference sequence). V was clipped by 0 bases and J by 7 bases; unmatched bases: 9. The CDR3 runs 16 residues. Study results and caveats: A list of approximately 150 TCR beta chains associated with cytomegalovirus was given. When a later analysis compared HLA-associated TCR beta chains with equally common others, the HLA-associated chains turned out to be more clonally expanded and to have lower generation probabilities.

The chain links TRBV5-4 to TRBJ2-1; 8 nucleotides agree with TRBD2. Sequenced material: PBMCs. This TCR derives from a woman in her sixties in good health and CMV-seronegative. DNA of the CDR3: TGTGCCAGCAGCTTGGGCGCGACGGGGGGGCTAAATGAGCAGTTCTTC. Its protein product is CASSLGATGGLNEQFF. Looking up the rest from reference TRBV5-4 and TRBJ2-1 gives the full variable domain: ETGVTQSPTHLIKTRGQQVTLRCSSQSGHNTVSWYQQALGQGPQFIFQYYREEENGRGNFPPRFSGLQFPNYSSELNVNALELDDSALYLCASSLGATGGLNEQFFGPGTRLTVL.